This entry features one T cell receptor beta chain sequence. Its antigen is still unknown. No much larger clone exists at a distance of one base, and base qualities are not known. The CDR1 and CDR2 encoded by the germline V gene are SGHDT and YYEEEE. Its CDR3 holds 11 amino acids, cysteine through phenylalanine. The kept DNA is CDR3 alone, 33 bases in frame from the first base. V and J lose 2 bases and 10 bases, and a span of 7 bases separates them. Library creation used the immunoSEQ multiplex PCR assay. For the multiplex PCR, a mixture combining 60 forward primers for TCR Vbeta segments and 13 reverse primers for TCR Jbeta segments was used. A multiplex PCR assay on genomic DNA amplified the CDR3 region of rearranged TCR beta genes. On the Illumina HiSeq System, the amplified TCR beta libraries were sequenced as 87-base-pair reads. The authors' pipeline ran thus. A later analysis tallied 75 million to 85 million unique TCR beta chains across the 666 repertoires, and around 12 million of those chains were shared by two or more donors. Raw reads were error-corrected and collapsed into unique sequences with a nearest-neighbor algorithm that merged closely related sequences to remove PCR and sequencing errors. To assign V, D and J gene segments, CDR3 sequences were aligned to IMGT reference sequences. Each retained sequence needed at least a six-nucleotide match to both a V gene segment and a J gene segment. A rearrangement was called productive if the CDR3 had no stop codons and remained in frame with V and J, and every other rearrangement was called non-productive. CDR3 was defined according to IMGT convention as the region running from the second conserved V-encoded cysteine to the conserved J-encoded phenylalanine. In an earlier analysis of around 570 of the donors, sequences lacking an unambiguous match to a single V gene segment were excluded. An earlier analysis of under 750 of the donors called V segments functional above 56.7% productive rearrangements and segregating when the between-donor standard deviation exceeded 5%. A statistical classification framework was built for diagnosing cytomegalovirus status from the catalog of TCR beta chain sequences. In a later analysis, V and J genes were assigned by comparing TCR nucleotide sequences against IMGT/GENE-DB human TR gene sequences. In a later analysis, CDR3 sequences and most-parsimonious VDJ recombination scenarios were assigned using the TCRdist pipeline. In a later analysis, each TCR beta chain was defined by its CDR3 amino acid sequence together with its V-gene family, and reads lacking a unique V-gene family were excluded. A later analysis removed 592 highly shared, low-generation-probability nucleotide sequences to deal with suspected cross-contamination and a sequencing artifact. In a later analysis, a clonal expansion index was calculated for each public chain from normalized within-repertoire ranks of inferred template counts. In a later analysis, generation probabilities were computed with a VDJ recombination model fitted to out-of-frame rearrangements, and the resulting probabilities were checked against IGoR. A later analysis scored TCR-TCR, TCR-HLA and TCR-CMV co-occurrence with hypergeometric tests, applying a repertoire-size bias correction to TCR pairs. In a later analysis, false discovery rates were estimated by permuting HLA or CMV assignments 20 times. In a later analysis, co-occurring TCRs were grouped with DBSCAN, and TCRdist sequence similarity was added when clustering was performed within HLA-allele-positive subsets. Repertoires with fewer than 30,000 or more than 120,000 public chains, plus five repertoires with anomalous nucleotide sharing, were excluded from co-occurrence clustering. The table comes from immuneACCESS by way of TCRdb, which keeps in-frame sequences with V and J called. Part of the clones is missing from these tables; in studies checked, under half for an unresolved V gene and the rest for unknown reasons. V, J and clone size were drawn from that table, and D and trimming were deduced from the DNA. The sample contains about 96,000 clones, 60% to 80% of them found a single time. The ten largest account for around 7.8% of the sample.

The cohort was made up of approximately 670 healthy bone marrow donors. At the time of sampling, every cohort member was nominally healthy, though immune exposures that went unrecorded were likely present. The donor was CMV seropositive and was included in the group of 250 to 300 seropositive cohort members. Each donor provided a peripheral blood sample, and peripheral blood mononuclear cells were used for TCR beta sequencing. The Qiagen DNeasy Blood Extraction Kit was used to extract genomic DNA from the blood cell samples. This sample was taken from a study of cytomegalovirus exposure and HLA in healthy donors (dated by TCRdb to 2016 to 2017). For context, the study as a whole: According to an earlier analysis of several hundred of the donors, 150 million to 200 million T cells yielded approximately 120 million unique TCR beta sequences and approximately 300 Gb of sequence data. The study combined high-throughput TCR immunosequencing, statistical association of individual TCRs with disease status, and machine learning to predict cytomegalovirus infection status. Donor age, sex, ethnicity and CMV serostatus were compiled together with the repertoire data. HLA typing included class I and class II loci at four-digit resolution. To study patterns of TCR occurrence, a later analysis re-analyzed previously published TCR beta repertoires from around 700 donors and added high-resolution HLA genotyping. Using immunosequencing, the study profiled T cell repertoires from about 620 subjects and related those repertoires to cytomegalovirus serostatus. The number of donors typed differed by locus, with roughly 620-640 for A, B, C, DRB1 and DQB1, 522 for DQA1, 600 to 610 for DPA1, and some 470 for DPB1. Genome-wide SNP genotypes for about 65% of the roughly 700 donors were used in a later genetic analysis, which treated that subset as a discovery cohort. Among 398 genotyped donors of the cohort, an average of 235,054 unique TCR beta nucleotide sequences were sequenced per donor, roughly 20% of them non-productive. Besides the first cohort of around 700 subjects, a separate validation cohort made up of over 100 different subjects was used. The study was designed to test whether signatures of past pathogen exposure could be identified by cataloging public T cell receptors. An earlier analysis of 587 of the donors used high-throughput TCR beta sequencing to judge whether each TCR beta V gene segment behaved as functional or pseudogenic. Every discovery cohort repertoire had been produced on one sequencing platform. About five DR-DQ haplotypes were handled as single units for association and clustering because linkage in the cohort was strong. Among the roughly 400 genotyped donors, 81% belonged to the genetic ancestry cluster associated with self-reported Caucasian donors. Roughly 300 gigabases of sequencing data and approximately 93 million unique TCR sequences were included in an early release covering roughly 600 HLA-typed donors. Rather than using new phenotypic data, the later analysis identified candidate immune exposures from TCR beta sequences and from how often those sequences occurred across donors. Broader findings and caveats from the paper: In vitro tests confirmed that three of the cytomegalovirus-associated TCR beta chains recognize cytomegalovirus antigens. An earlier analysis of approximately 540 of the donors showed that most TCR beta V segments appeared in productive rearrangements either about 87% or about 30% of the time, which broadly matched IMGT annotations. In a later analysis, HLA-associated TCR beta chains showed more clonal expansion and lower generation probabilities than non-associated chains that were equally common. A further reported finding was that TCR beta sequences accurately predicted the HLA-A and HLA-B alleles for most subjects in the first cohort. In both the original and validation cohorts, the classifier was reported to diagnose cytomegalovirus status with high specificity and sensitivity. V-gene and J-gene trimming of TCR beta chains was associated with a missense DCLRE1C variant in a later genetic analysis, and the association was replicated in an independent cohort. Most TCR sequences were seen in very few donors, while some public TCRs were found in many individuals. At a false discovery rate of 0.05, a later analysis linked 15,000 to 20,000 TCR beta sequences to specific HLA alleles. According to a later analysis, TCR association rates differed among HLA loci, with DRB1 alleles showing the most associated TCRs and HLA-C alleles showing the fewest. In a later analysis, most CMV-associated TCR beta chains were found to appear HLA-restricted, with HLA associations seemingly driven largely by CMV exposure. Presence/absence analyses assumed roughly uniform sequencing depth across donors, an assumption that may not hold. The cohort was sequenced for TCR beta chains only, and without alpha or paired-chain data the features that could be detected were limited. For the cohort, immune exposure information was limited to CMV serostatus. A later genetic analysis reported fewer N-insertions in productive TCRs among donors in an Asian-associated ancestry cluster than the roughly 720-donor mean. The earlier analysis of a few hundred of the donors excluded approximately 17 rarely observed V segments, including chromosome 9 orphons, because counts were too low. Some IMGT-functional V segments, including TRBV6-2 and TRBV6-3, could not be told apart with the 87-base-pair reads, so those segments were excluded. Linkage disequilibrium might explain the correlated functional status among segregating V segments, but an unknown experimental factor could not be ruled out. A later analysis reported that several top co-occurrence clusters appeared linked to parvovirus B19, influenza, CMV and Epstein-Barr virus. A cluster of highly shared sequence variants was judged likely to be a technical artifact of the sequencing pipeline. HLA typing was unavailable for some donors at each locus, so association tests used only the typed subset. According to the authors, the approach could potentially be generalized to other disease states and immunological phenotypes. The study gave a list of roughly 150 TCR beta chains associated with cytomegalovirus. When HLA alleles, especially DR and DQ, strongly co-occurred, attributing TCR associations to individual alleles was difficult.

The sequenced sample consisted of PBMCs. Recombination joined TRBV5-6 with TRBJ2-1; the D gene is not confidently resolved. The TCR was taken from a man aged 50 to 60 in good health and CMV-seropositive. The nucleotide sequence reads as follows: TGTGCCAGCAGCTTCACTGCAGAGCAGTTCTTC. The translation is CASSFTAEQFF.